This TCR beta chain was identified during a study of blood T cell repertoires in COVID-19. Turning to the study itself: The samples span acute and convalescent COVID-19 from the United States, Italy and Spain. Sources were T cells, B-cell-depleted T cells, or PBMCs; the material itself was cDNA or gDNA.

This clone was detected a few times. The V end was cut by 1 base, the J end by 4 bases, with 8 bases between. CDR1 KGHSH and CDR2 LQKENI come from the germline V gene. The CDR3 is 13 residues long. In the original workflow: Amplified reference gene primers provided the basis for estimating nucleated cell counts. Using immunoSEQ multiplex PCR, the repertoire was profiled, and TCRdb retains in-frame clones only, with some absent. The V and J calls and clone size come from that table; D and trimming were worked out from the DNA. The sample lists about 140,000 clones; around nine tenths were seen once. This clonotype originated in a middle-aged woman with acute or convalescent COVID-19. The chain has TRBV18 and TRBJ2-7, with D tentatively TRBD2 (5 bases). The specimen sequenced was peripheral blood. The CDR3 loop reads CASSPLGLYEQYF. The CDR3 bases are TGTGCCAGCTCACCACTAGGACTTTACGAGCAGTACTTC. The full variable domain, with the rest looked up from reference TRBV18 and TRBJ2-7, is NAGVMQNPRHLVRRRGQEARLRCSPMKGHSHVYWYRQLPEEGLKFMVYLQKENIIDESGMPKERFSAEFPKEGPSILRIQQVVRGDSAAYFCASSPLGLYEQYFGPGTRLTVT.